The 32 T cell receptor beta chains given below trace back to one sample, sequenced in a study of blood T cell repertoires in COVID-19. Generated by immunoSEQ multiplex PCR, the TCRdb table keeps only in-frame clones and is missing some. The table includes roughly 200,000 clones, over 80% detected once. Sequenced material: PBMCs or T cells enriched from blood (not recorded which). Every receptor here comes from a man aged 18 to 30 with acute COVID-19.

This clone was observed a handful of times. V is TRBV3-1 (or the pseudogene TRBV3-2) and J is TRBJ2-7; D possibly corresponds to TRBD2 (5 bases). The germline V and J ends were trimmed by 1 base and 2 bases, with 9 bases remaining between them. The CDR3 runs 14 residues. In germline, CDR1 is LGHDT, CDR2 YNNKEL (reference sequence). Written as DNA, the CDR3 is TGTGCCAGCAGCCAAGGGGGAGCCCCCTACGAGCAGTACTTC. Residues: CASSQGGAPYEQYF.

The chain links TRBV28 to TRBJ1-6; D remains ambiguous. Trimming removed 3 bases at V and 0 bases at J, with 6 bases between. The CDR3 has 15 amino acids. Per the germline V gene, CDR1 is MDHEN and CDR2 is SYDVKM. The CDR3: CASSLLRSYNSPLHF. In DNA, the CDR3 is TGTGCCAGCAGTTTGCTACGCTCCTATAATTCACCCCTCCACTTT.

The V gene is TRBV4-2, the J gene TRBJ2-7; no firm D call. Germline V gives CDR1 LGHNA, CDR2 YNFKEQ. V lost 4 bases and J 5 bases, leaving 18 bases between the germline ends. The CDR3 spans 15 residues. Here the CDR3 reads CASSPAAGFSHEQYF. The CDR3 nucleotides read TGTGCCAGCAGCCCTGCCGCAGGTTTTAGTCACGAGCAGTACTTC.

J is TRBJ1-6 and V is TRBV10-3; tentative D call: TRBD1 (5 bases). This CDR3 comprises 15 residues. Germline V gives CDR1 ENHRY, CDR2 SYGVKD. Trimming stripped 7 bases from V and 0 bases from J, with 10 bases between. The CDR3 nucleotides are TGTGCCATCAAAGACAGAGACTCCTATAATTCACCCCTCCACTTT. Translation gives CAIKDRDSYNSPLHF.

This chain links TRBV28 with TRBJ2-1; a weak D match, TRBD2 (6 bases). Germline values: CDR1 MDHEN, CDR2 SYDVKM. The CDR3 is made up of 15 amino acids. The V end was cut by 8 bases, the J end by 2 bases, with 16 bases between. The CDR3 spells CASLPPQRAYNEQFF. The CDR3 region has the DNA TGTGCCAGCCTACCTCCCCAGCGGGCCTACAATGAGCAGTTCTTC.

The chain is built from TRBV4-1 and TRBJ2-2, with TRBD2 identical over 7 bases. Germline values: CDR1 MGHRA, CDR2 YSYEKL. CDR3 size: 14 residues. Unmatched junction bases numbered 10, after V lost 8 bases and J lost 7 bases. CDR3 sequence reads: CASARGSYGGELFF. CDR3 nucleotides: TGCGCCAGCGCCCGCGGGAGCTACGGCGGGGAGCTGTTTTTT.

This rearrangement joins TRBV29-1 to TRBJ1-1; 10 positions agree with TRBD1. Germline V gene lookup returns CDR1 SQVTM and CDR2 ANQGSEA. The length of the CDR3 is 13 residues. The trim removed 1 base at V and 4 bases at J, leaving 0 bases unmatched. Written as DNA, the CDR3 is TGCAGCGTTGAAGGGACAGGGGGCACTGAAGCTTTCTTT. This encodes CSVEGTGGTEAFF.

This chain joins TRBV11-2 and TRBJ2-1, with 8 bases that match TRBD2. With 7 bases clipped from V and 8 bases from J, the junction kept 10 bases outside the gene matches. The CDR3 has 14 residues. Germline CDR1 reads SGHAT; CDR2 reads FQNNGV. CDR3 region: CASIWRSGSYEQFF. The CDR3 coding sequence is TGTGCCAGCATCTGGAGAAGCGGGAGCTATGAGCAGTTCTTC.

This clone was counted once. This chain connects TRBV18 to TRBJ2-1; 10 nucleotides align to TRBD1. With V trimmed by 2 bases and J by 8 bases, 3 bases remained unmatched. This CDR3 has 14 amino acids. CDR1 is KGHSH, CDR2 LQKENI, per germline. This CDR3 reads CASSPWDRGDEQFF. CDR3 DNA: TGTGCCAGCTCACCATGGGACAGGGGCGATGAGCAGTTCTTC.

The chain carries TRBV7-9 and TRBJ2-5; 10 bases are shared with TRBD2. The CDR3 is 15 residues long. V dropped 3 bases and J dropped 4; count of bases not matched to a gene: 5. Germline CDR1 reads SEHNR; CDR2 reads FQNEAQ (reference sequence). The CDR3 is CASSFTSGKGETQYF. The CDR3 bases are TGTGCCAGCAGCTTTACTAGCGGGAAAGGAGAGACCCAGTACTTC.

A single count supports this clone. The CDR3 coding sequence is TGTGCCAACGGGGCGGGAGGGAACTACTCCTACGAGCAGTACTTC. Translating it yields CANGAGGNYSYEQYF. The J gene is TRBJ2-7, the V gene TRBV6-5, with 9 bases fitting TRBD2. Trimming took 10 bases from V and 0 from J; bases not matched to a gene: 10. CDR1 MNHEY and CDR2 SVGAGI come from the germline V gene. The CDR3 length is 15 residues.

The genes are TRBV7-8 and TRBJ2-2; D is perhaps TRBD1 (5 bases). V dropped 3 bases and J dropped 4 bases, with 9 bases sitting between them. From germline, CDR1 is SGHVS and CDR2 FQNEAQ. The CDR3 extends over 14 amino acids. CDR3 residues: CASSLDTITGELFF. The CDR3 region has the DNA TGTGCCAGCAGCTTGGACACGATCACCGGGGAGCTGTTTTTT. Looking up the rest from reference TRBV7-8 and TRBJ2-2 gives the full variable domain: GAGVSQSPRYKVAKRGQDVALRCDPISGHVSLFWYQQALGQGPEFLTYFQNEAQLDKSGLPSDRFFAERPEGSVSTLKIQRTQQEDSAVYLCASSLDTITGELFFGEGSRLTVL.

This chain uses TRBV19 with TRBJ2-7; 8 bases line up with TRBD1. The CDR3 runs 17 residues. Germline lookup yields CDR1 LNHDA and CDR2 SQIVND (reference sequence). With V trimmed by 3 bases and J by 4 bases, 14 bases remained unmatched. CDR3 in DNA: TGTGCCAGTAGTATTAGTGTGACAGGGGCGAGAGGGTACGAGCAGTACTTC. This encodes CASSISVTGARGYEQYF.

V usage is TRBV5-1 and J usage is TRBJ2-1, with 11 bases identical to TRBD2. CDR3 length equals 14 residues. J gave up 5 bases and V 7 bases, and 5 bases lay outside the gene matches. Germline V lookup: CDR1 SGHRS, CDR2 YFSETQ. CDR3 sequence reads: CASAGTSGDNEQFF. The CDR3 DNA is TGCGCCAGCGCCGGGACTAGCGGAGACAATGAGCAGTTCTTC.

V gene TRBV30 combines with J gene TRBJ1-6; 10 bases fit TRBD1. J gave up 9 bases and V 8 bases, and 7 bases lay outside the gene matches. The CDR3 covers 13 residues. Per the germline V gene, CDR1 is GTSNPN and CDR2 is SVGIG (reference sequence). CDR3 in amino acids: CAVQTGGTSPLHF. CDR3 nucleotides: TGTGCCGTCCAGACAGGGGGCACTTCACCCCTCCACTTT. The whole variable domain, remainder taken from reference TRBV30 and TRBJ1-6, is SQTIHQWPATLVQPVGSPLSLECTVEGTSNPNLYWYRQAAGRGLQLLFYSVGIGQISSEVPQNLSASRPQDRQFILSSKKLLLSDSGFYLCAVQTGGTSPLHFGNGTRLTVT.

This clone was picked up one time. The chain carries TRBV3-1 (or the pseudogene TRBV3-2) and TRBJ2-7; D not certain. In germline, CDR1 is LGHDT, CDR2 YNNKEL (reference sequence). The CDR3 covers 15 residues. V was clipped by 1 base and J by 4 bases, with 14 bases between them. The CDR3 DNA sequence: TGTGCCAGCAGCCAAGGTCGGTATGCTCCGTACGAGCAGTACTTC. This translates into CASSQGRYAPYEQYF.

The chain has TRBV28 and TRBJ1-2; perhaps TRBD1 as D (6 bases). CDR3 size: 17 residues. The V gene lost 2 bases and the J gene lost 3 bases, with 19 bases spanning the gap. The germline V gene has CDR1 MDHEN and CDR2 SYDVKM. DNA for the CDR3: TGTGCCAGCAGTTTAGGAGCGATACAGGGAACGGACTATGGCTACACCTTC. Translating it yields CASSLGAIQGTDYGYTF.

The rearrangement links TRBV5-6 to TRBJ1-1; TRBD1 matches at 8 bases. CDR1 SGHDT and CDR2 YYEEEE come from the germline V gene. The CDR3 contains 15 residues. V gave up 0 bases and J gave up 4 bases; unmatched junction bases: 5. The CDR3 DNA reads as TGTGCCAGCAGCTTGGGACAGGGGAGCCTCACTGAAGCTTTCTTT. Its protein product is CASSLGQGSLTEAFF.

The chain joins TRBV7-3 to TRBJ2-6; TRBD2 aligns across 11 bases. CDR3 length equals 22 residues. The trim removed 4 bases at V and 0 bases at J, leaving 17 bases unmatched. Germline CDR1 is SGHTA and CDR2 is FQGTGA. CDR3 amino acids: CASSSGRGPVTSGNSGANVLTF. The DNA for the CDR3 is TGTGCCAGCAGCTCCGGGCGGGGTCCTGTGACTAGCGGGAACTCTGGGGCCAACGTCCTGACTTTC. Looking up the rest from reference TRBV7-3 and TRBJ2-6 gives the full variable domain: GAGVSQTPSNKVTEKGKYVELRCDPISGHTALYWYRQSLGQGPEFLIYFQGTGAADDSGLPNDRFFAVRPEGSVSTLKIQRTERGDSAVYLCASSSGRGPVTSGNSGANVLTFGAGSRLTVL.

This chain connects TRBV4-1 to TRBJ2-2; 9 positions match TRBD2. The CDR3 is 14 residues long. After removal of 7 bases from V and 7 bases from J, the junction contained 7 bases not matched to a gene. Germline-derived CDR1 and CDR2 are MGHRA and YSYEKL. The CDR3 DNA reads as TGCGCCAGCACGATGCGGGAGGGTGTCGGGGAGCTGTTTTTT. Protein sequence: CASTMREGVGELFF.

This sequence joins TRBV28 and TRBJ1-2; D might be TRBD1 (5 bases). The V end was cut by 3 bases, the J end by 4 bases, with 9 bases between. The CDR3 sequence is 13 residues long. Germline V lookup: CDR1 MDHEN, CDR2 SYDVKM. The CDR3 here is CASSLTDLYGYTF. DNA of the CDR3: TGTGCCAGCAGTTTGACAGACCTCTATGGCTACACCTTC.

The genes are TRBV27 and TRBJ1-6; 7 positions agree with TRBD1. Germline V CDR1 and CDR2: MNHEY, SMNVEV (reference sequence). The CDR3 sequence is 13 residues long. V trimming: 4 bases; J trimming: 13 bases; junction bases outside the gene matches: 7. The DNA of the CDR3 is TGTGCCAGCAGTTGGACAGGTCTATGGCCCCTCCACTTT. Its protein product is CASSWTGLWPLHF.

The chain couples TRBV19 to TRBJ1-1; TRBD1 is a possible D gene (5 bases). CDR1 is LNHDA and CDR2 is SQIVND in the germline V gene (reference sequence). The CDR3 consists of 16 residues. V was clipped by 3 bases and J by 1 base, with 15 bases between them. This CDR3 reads CASSINGAGQNTEAFF. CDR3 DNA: TGTGCCAGTAGTATTAATGGGGCCGGGCAGAACACTGAAGCTTTCTTT. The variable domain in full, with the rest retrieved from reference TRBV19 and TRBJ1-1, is DGGITQSPKYLFRKEGQNVTLSCEQNLNHDAMYWYRQDPGQGLRLIYYSQIVNDFQKGDIAEGYSVSREKKESFPLTVTSAQKNPTAFYLCASSINGAGQNTEAFFGQGTRLTVV.

CDR3 nucleotides: TGCGCCAGCAGCAGCGGCCGGGACATCTGGAACACTGAAGCTTTCTTT. Translated: CASSSGRDIWNTEAFF. V usage is TRBV5-1 and J usage is TRBJ1-1; the D gene is possibly TRBD1 (6 bases). The V and J ends lost 4 bases and 1 base respectively, with 17 bases between them. The CDR3 contains 16 residues. CDR1 is SGHRS and CDR2 is YFSETQ in the germline V gene. Full variable domain (missing parts from reference TRBV5-1 and TRBJ1-1): KAGVTQTPRYLIKTRGQQVTLSCSPISGHRSVSWYQQTPGQGLQFLFEYFSETQRNKGNFPGRFSGRQFSNSRSEMNVSTLELGDSALYLCASSSGRDIWNTEAFFGQGTRLTVV.

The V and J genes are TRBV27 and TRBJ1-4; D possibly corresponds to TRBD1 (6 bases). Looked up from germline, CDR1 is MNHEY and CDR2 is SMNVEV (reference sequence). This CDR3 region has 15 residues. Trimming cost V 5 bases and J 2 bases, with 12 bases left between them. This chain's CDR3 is CASSPPGVTNEKLFF. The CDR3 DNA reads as TGTGCCAGCAGTCCCCCAGGGGTCACTAATGAAAAACTGTTTTTT.

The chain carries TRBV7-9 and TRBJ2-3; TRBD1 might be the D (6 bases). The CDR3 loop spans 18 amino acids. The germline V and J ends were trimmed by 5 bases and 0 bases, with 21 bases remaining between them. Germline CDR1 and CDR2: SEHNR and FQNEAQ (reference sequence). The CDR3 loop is CASSPQMTGKWSTDTQYF. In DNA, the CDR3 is TGTGCCAGCAGCCCGCAAATGACAGGCAAGTGGAGCACAGATACGCAGTATTTT.

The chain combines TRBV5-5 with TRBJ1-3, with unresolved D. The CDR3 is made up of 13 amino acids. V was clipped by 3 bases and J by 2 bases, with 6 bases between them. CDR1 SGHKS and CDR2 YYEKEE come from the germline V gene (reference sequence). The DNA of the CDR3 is TGTGCCAGCAGCTCCCAGACTGGAAACACCATATATTTT. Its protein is CASSSQTGNTIYF. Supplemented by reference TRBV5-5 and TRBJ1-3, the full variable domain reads DAGVTQSPTHLIKTRGQQVTLRCSPISGHKSVSWYQQVLGQGPQFIFQYYEKEERGRGNFPDRFSARQFPNYSSELNVNALLLGDSALYLCASSSQTGNTIYFGEGSWLTVV.

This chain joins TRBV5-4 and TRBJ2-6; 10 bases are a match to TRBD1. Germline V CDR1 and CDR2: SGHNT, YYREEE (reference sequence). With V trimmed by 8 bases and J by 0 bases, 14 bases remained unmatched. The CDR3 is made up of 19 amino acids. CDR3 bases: TGTGCCAGTCCGGGACAGGGGAGAAATTCCAACTCTGGGGCCAACGTCCTGACTTTC. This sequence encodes CASPGQGRNSNSGANVLTF.

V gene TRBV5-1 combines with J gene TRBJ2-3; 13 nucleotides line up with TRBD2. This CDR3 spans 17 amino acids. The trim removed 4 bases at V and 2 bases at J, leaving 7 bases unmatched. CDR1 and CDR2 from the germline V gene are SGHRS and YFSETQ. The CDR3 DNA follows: TGCGCCAGCAGCATGGGACTAGCGGGAAGGAACACAGATACGCAGTATTTT. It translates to CASSMGLAGRNTDTQYF. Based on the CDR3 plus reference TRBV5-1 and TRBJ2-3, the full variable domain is KAGVTQTPRYLIKTRGQQVTLSCSPISGHRSVSWYQQTPGQGLQFLFEYFSETQRNKGNFPGRFSGRQFSNSRSEMNVSTLELGDSALYLCASSMGLAGRNTDTQYFGPGTRLTVL.

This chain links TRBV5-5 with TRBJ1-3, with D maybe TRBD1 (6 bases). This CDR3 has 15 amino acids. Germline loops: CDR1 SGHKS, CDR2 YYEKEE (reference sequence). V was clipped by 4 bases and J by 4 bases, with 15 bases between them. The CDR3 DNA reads TGTGCCAGCAGCCCTAGAACAGGGAACGGAAACACCATATATTTT. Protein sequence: CASSPRTGNGNTIYF.

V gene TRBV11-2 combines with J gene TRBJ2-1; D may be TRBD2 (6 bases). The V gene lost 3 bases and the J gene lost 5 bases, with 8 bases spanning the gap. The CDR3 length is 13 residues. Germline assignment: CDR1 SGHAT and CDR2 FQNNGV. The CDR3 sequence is CASSFGGNNEQFF. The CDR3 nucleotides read TGTGCCAGCAGCTTCGGGGGAAACAATGAGCAGTTCTTC.

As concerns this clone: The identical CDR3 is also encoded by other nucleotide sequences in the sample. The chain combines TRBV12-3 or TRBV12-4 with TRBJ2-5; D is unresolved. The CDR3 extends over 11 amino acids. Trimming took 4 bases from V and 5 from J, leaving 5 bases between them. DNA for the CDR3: TGTGCCAGCAGTTCTCGGGAGACCCAGTACTTC. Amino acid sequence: CASSSRETQYF.